This T cell receptor beta chain was recorded in a study of cytomegalovirus exposure and HLA in healthy donors. At the level of the study: An early release of data contained approximately 80 million unique TCRs, which came from HLA-typed donors.

Germline trimming cut 5 bases from V and 0 bases from J; bases unmatched to any gene: 5. CDR1 SQVTM and CDR2 ANQGSEA come from the germline V gene. The CDR3 is 14 residues long. The PCR contained 60 Vbeta and 13 Jbeta primers. The protocol was immunoSEQ multiplex PCR, while the TCRdb copy is restricted to in-frame clones and leaves out a portion. The data hold around 44,000 clones, with about 85% observed a single time. The chain employs TRBV29-1 and TRBJ2-7, with 9 bases lining up with TRBD2. The sequenced sample consisted of PBMCs. The origin of this receptor is a woman in her 40s in good health and CMV-seropositive. CDR3 region: CSVSVSGSSYEQYF. DNA of the CDR3: TGCAGCGTTTCCGTTAGCGGGAGCTCCTACGAGCAGTACTTC.